The present T cell receptor (beta chain) was sequenced within a study of shared clonotypes between healthy human individuals. Study at large: For every donor, three CD4 naive, three CD4 memory, two CD8 naive and one CD8 memory plates were used.

This CDR3 is 14 amino acids long. The germline V gene encodes CDR1 SSHAT and CDR2 FNYEAQ (reference sequence). Repertoires were generated with immunoSEQ multiplex PCR, while TCRdb's copy carries only in-frame clones and drops some. The sample contains 2 million to 2.5 million clones, nearly 97% of which appear only once. Remarks on this clone: The target antigen is unknown. Mismatch with germline at one junction end may stem from a read error.

Overall study findings and caveats: Some naive CD4 clonotypes, around 4.9%, turned up in common across a handful of donors.

V gene TRBV7-7 combines with J gene TRBJ2-2; a weak D match, TRBD2 (5 bases). What was sequenced was naive CD4+ T cells sorted from blood. Subset described: CD45RA+ positively selected. This clonotype was sampled from a man between 18 and 35 years old in good health. DNA of the CDR3: TGTGCTAGCAGCCCCCGGACTAACACCGGGGAGCTGTTTTTT. Its protein product is CASSPRTNTGELFF. The entire variable domain, with the rest obtained from reference TRBV7-7 and TRBJ2-2, is as follows: GAGVSQSPRYKVTKRGQDVTLRCDPISSHATLYWYQQALGQGPEFLTYFNYEAQPDKSGLPSDRFSAERPEGSISTLTIQRTEQRDSAMYRCASSPRTNTGELFFGEGSRLTVL.